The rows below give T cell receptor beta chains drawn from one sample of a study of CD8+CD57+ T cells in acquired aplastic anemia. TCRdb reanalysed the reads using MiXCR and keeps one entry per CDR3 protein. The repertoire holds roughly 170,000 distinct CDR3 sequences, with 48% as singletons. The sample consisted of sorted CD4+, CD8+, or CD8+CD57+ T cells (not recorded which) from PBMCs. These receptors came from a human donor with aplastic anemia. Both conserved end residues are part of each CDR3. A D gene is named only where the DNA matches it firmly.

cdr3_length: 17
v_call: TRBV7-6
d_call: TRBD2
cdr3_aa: CASSLGTSGPRTDTQYF

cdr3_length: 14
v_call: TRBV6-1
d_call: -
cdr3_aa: CASSDQGYGDGYTF

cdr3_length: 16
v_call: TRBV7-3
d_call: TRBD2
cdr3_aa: CASSRSGGGTQETQYF

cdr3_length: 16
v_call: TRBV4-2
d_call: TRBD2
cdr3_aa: CASSQGGTSGDHEQFF

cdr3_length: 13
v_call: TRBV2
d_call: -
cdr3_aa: CASEGESSYEQYF

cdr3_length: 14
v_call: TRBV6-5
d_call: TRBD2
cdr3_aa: CASSLGLATETQYF

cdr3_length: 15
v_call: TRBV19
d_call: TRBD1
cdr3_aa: CASSIIGTGETEAFF

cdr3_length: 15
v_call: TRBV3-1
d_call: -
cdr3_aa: CASSWRGPSGETQYF

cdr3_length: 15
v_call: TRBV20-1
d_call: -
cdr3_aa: CSARDSSAGGYEQYF

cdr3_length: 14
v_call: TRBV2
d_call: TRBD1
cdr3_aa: CASKGDRVSYEQYF

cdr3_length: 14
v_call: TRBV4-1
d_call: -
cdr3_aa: CASSQDVGNYGYTF

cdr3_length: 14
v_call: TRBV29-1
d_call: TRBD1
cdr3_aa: CSVDSRQGGLEQYF

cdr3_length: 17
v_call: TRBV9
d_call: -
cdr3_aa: CASSVVGCTAENTEAFF

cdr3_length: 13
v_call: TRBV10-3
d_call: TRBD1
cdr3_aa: CAISGQGAGEQYF

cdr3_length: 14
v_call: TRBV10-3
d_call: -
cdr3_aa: CAISDGPGDTEAFF

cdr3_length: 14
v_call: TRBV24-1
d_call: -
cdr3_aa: CATSGLGNGNEQFF

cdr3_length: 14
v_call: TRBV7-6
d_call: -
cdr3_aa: CASSLDPGNQPQHF

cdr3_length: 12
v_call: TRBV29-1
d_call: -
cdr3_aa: CSVGEVGNEQFF

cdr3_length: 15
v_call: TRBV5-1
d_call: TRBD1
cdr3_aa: CASSLGQGGSSEQYF

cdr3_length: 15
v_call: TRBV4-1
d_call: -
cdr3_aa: CASSQEGRGKETQYF

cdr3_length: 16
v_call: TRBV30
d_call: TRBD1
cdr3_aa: CAWRRPGQEMTYEQYF

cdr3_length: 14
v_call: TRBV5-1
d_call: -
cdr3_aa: CASSPGAGPYEQYF

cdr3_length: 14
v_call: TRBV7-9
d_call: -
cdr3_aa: CASSLEGGSYEQYF

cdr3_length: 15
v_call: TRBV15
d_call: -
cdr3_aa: CATSRARGENQPQHF

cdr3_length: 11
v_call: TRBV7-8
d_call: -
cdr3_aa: CASSPGFGYTF

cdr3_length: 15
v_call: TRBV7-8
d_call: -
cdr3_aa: CASSLGGVGTDTQYF

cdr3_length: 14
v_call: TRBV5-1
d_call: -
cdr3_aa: CASSLGQLAREAFF

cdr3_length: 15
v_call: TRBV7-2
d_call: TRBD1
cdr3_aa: CASTPGTGRLYGYTF

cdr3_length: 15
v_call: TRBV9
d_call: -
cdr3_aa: CASSPRGGVFYEQYF

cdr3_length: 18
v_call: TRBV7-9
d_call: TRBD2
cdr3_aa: CASSPAGLADTSTDTQYF

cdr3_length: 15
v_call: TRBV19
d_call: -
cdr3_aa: CASQYRALGKDTQYF

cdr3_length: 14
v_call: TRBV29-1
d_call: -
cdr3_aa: CSVEAGNGANVLTF

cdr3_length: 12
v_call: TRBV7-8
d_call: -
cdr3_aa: CASITTGNEQFF

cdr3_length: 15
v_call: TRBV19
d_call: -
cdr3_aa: CASSMEQGSFYEQYF

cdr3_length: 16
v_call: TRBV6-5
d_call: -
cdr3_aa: CASSYGLVSQYNEQFF

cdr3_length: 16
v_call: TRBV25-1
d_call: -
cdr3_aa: CASSAPWGRTYGEAFF

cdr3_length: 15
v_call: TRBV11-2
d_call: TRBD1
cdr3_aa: CASSFRAGGSHEQYF

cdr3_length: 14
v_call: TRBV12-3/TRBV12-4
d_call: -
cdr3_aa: CASSPRGFEVTQYF

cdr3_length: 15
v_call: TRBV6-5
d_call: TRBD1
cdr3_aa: CASSYRRGAGNTIYF

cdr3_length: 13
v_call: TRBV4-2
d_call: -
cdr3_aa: CASSLGVRGKLFF

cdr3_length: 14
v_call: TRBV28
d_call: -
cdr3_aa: CASSLVSSNQPQHF

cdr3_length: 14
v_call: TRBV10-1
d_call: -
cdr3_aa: CASSESETWETQYF

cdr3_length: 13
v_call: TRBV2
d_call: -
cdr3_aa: CASRPGPVYEQYF

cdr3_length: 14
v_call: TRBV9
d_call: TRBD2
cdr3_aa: CASGGGTPTDTQYF

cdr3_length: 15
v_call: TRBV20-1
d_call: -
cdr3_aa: CSARGRGQMNTEAFF

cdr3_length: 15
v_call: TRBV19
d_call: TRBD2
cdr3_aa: CASSSTSGGTYEQYF

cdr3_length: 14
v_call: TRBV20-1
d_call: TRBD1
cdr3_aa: CSARGTGAQEALHF

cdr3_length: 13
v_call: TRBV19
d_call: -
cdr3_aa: CATTGTPIYEQYF

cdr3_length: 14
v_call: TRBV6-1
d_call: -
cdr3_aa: CASSEGGVESPLHF

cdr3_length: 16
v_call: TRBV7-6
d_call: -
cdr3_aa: CASSPGSVANTGELFF

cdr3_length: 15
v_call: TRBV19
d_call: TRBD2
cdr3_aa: CASNLAGAPPHEQYF

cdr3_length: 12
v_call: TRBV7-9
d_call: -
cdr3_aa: CASSYTGGEQYF

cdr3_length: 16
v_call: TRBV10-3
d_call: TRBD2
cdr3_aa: CAIKGTSGRVYNEQFF